This T cell receptor beta chain derives from a study of OX40 agonist ivuxolimab in advanced cancers. Describing the broader study: Ivuxolimab was an agonistic, fully human IgG2 monoclonal antibody directed against OX40 (CD134), a costimulatory receptor. Intravenous ivuxolimab was administered to patients every 2 weeks at six dose levels: 0.01, 0.1, 0.3, 1.5, 3 and 10 mg/kg. In the dose-escalation cohort, around four fifths of patients were male, and the mean age was approximately 60 years with a range of about 20 to 80. Prior anti-PD-1, anti-PD-L1 or anti-CTLA-4 therapy was permitted, and approximately 40% of dose-escalation patients had received checkpoint inhibitors. The point of sequencing TCRbeta in the periphery was to test whether ivuxolimab changed TCR sequence diversity and drove clonal T-cell expansion. The paper reports the monotherapy dose-escalation portion (N of about 50 patients) of the phase I ivuxolimab trial. Partial responses were achieved by three dose-escalation patients, of whom one had hepatocellular carcinoma and two had cutaneous melanoma. Of the 50 or so patients in dose escalation, about 20 had hepatocellular carcinoma, some 15 had melanoma, 9 had renal cell carcinoma and 9 had head and neck cancer.

General findings and caveats noted by the study authors: Clonal expansion of both CD4+ and CD8+ blood T cells was observed from baseline to week 6 at doses 0.1 to 3.0 mg/kg. The antigen specificity of the peripheral T cells that underwent clonal expansion was not determined. After ivuxolimab, expanded clones were on average more numerous among CD8+ T cells than among CD4+ T cells. Low levels of normalized T-cell clonal expansion were also seen in some patients who did not respond. Partial responders in the 0.1-3.0 mg/kg groups had among the lowest normalized peripheral clonal expansion, especially among CD8+ T cells.

Patients with a history of autoimmune disease or receiving systemic immunosuppression were excluded from the trial. Peripheral blood for TCR sequencing was collected from all dose cohorts at baseline, on cycle 4 day 1, and on cycle 7 day 1. Samples were obtained from an open-label, multicenter, first-in-human phase I dose-escalation trial of ivuxolimab. The trial enrolled adults with locally advanced or metastatic head and neck squamous cell, hepatocellular, melanoma or renal cell carcinoma. CD4+ and CD8+ T cells were sorted separately from peripheral blood before TCR sequencing. Looking up the germline V gene (reference sequence) yields CDR1 SGHNT and CDR2 YYREEE. The germline V end is reduced by 3 bases and the J end by 3 bases; junction bases left unmatched: 5. The CDR3 has 15 amino acids, counting the end cysteine and phenylalanine. The entry retains the CDR3 DNA only, 45 bases that are in frame from base 1.

To sequence the TCRbeta CDR3 region, genomic DNA was isolated from the sorted cells. The immunoSEQ Assay was used for sequencing of TCRbeta CDR3 regions. TCRdb limited this immuneACCESS table to in-frame rearrangements with V and J called. A share of clones is missing; checked studies link under half to unresolved V genes, and the rest is unexplained. This sample gives 76,000 or so clones in total; about 93% of them show up just once. About 6.4% of the sample goes to the ten largest clones. Points on this clone: Its antigen is not yet known. No qualities accompany the bases; no much larger clone lies one base away.

This material consisted of CD4+ or CD8+ T cells sorted from blood, taken in a trial of the OX40 agonist ivuxolimab. This sequence originates from an adult with an advanced solid tumor such as melanoma, head and neck, liver or kidney cancer. The chain employs TRBV5-4 and TRBJ2-1, with TRBD2 matching 8 junction bases. The nucleotide sequence is TGTGCCAGCAGCTCTTTGGGACTAGGCTACAATGAGCAGTTCTTC. It is translated as CASSSLGLGYNEQFF.